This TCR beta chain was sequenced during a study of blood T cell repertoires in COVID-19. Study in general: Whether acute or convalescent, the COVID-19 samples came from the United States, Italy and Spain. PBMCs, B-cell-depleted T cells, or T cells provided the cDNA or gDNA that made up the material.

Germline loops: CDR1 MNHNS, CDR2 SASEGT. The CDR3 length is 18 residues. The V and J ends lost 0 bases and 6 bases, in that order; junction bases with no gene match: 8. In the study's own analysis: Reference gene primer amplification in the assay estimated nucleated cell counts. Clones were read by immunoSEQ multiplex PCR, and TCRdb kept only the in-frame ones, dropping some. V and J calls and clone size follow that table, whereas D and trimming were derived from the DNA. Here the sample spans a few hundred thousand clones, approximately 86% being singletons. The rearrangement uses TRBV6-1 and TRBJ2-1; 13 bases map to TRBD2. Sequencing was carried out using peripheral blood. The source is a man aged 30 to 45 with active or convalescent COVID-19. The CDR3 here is CASSEAVIGLAGANEQFF. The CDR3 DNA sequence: TGTGCCAGCAGTGAAGCAGTCATAGGACTAGCGGGGGCCAATGAGCAGTTCTTC.